This TCR beta chain was captured in a study of T cell changes during pregnancy in multiple sclerosis. The germline V gene encodes CDR1 MGHRA and CDR2 YSYEKL. V lost 2 bases to trimming and J lost 1 base; unmatched junction nucleotides: 3. CDR3 length equals 16 residues. Data came from immunoSEQ multiplex PCR; TCRdb stores just in-frame clones and leaves some out. The table shows more than 80,000 clones, with approximately 92% occurring only once. This clonotype originated in a female donor with multiple sclerosis, enrolled in a pregnancy study. This rearrangement joins TRBV4-1 to TRBJ2-3; the match to TRBD1 covers 10 bases. Here the sequenced sample was peripheral blood, taken in the first trimester of pregnancy. The CDR3 here is CASSQRTGGRTDTQYF. In DNA, the CDR3 is TGCGCCAGCAGCCAACGGACAGGGGGACGCACAGATACGCAGTATTTT.